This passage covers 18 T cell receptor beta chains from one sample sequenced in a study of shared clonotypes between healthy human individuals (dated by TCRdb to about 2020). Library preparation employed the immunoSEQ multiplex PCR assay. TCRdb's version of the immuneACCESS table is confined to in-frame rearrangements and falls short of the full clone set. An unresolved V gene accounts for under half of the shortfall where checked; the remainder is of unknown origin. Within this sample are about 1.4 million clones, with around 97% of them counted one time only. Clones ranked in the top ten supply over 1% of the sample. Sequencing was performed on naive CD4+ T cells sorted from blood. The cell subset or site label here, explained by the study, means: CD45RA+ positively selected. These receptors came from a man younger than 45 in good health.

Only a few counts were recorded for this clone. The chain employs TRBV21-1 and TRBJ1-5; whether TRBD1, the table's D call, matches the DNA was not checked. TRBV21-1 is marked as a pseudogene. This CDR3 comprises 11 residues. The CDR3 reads CASSGPRSLHF. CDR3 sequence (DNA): TGTGCCAGCAGTGGGCCGAGATCTCTGCATTTT.

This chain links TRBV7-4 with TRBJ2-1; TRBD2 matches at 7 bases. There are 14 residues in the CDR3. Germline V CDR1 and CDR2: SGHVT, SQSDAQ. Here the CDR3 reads CDGRAGVCYNEQFF. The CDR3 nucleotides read TGTGACGGACGGGCGGGAGTTTGCTACAATGAGCAGTTCTTC.

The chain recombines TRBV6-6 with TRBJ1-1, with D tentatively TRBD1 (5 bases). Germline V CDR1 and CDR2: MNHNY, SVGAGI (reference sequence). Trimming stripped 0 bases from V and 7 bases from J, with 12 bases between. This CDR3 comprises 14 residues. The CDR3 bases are TGTGCCAGCAGTTACTCGCCGGTCGGGGGTGAAGCTTTCTTT. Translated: CASSYSPVGGEAFF.

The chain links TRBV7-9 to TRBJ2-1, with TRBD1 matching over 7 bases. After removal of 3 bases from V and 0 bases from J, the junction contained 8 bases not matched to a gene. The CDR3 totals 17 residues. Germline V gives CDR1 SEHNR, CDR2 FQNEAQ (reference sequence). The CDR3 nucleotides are TGTGCCAGCAGCTTCCCTACAGGGGCGAGCTCCTACAATGAGCAGTTCTTC. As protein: CASSFPTGASSYNEQFF.

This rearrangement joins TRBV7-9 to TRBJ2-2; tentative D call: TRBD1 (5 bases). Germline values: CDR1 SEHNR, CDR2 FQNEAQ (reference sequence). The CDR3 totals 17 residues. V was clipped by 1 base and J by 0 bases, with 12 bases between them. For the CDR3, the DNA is TGTGCCAGCAGCTTAGTCTTTGGCAGGGCGAACACCGGGGAGCTGTTTTTT. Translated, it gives CASSLVFGRANTGELFF.

The CDR3 sequence: CASSDRPGSYGYTF. CDR3 nucleotides: TGTGCCAGCAGTGATCGGCCTGGGAGCTATGGCTACACCTTC. The genes are TRBV6-4 and TRBJ1-2; D not resolved. The CDR3 loop spans 14 amino acids. Germline CDR1 reads MRHNA; CDR2 reads SNTAGT. Trimming took off 3 bases at V and 4 bases at J, with 12 bases between the two ends.

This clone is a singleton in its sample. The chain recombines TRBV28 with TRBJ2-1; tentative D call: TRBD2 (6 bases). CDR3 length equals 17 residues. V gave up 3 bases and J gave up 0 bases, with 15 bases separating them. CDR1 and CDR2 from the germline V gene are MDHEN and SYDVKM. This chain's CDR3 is CASSFFFLANSYNEQFF. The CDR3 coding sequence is TGTGCCAGCAGTTTCTTCTTCCTAGCGAACTCCTACAATGAGCAGTTCTTC.

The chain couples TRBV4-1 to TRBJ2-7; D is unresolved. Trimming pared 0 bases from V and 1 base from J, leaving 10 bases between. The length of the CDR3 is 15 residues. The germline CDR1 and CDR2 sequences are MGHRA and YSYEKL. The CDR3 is CASSQEVTVSYEQYF. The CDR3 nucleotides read TGCGCCAGCAGCCAAGAAGTCACGGTTTCCTACGAGCAGTACTTC.

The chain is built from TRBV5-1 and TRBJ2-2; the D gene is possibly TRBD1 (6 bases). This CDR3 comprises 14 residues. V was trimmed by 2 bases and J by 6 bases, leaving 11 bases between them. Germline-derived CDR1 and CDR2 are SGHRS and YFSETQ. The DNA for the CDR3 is TGCGCCAGCAGCTTCGGGACACCGCCCGGGGAGCTGTTTTTT. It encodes CASSFGTPPGELFF.

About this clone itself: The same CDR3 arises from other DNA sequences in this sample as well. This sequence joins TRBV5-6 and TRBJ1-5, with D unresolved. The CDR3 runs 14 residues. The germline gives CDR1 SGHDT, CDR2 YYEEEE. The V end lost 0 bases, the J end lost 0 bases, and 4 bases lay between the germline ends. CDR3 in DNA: TGTGCCAGCAGCTTGGGACTTAGCAATCAGCCCCAGCATTTT. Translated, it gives CASSLGLSNQPQHF.

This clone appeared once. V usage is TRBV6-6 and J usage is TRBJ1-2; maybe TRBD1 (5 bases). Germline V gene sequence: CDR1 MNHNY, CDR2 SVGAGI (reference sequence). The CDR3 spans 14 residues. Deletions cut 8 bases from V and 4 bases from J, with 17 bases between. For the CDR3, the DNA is TGTGCCAGCTCCGACAGCTTATCAGCCTATGGCTACACCTTC. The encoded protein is CASSDSLSAYGYTF.

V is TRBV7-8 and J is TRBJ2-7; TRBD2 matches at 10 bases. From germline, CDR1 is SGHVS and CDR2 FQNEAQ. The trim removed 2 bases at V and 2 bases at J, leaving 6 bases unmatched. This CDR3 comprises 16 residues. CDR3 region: CASSLFGTSVPYEQYF. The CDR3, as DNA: TGTGCCAGCAGCTTATTCGGGACTAGCGTTCCCTACGAGCAGTACTTC.

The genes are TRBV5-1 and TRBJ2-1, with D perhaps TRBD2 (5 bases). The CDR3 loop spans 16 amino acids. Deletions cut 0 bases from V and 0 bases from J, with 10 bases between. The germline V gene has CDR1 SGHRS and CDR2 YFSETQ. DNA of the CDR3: TGCGCCAGCAGCTTGGTTACGGGAAACTCCTACAATGAGCAGTTCTTC. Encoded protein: CASSLVTGNSYNEQFF.

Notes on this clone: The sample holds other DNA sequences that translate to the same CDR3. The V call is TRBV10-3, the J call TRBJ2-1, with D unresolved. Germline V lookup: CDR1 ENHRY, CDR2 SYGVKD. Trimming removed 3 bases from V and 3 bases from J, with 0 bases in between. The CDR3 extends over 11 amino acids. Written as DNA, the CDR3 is TGTGCCATCAGTGACTACAATGAGCAGTTCTTC. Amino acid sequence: CAISDYNEQFF.

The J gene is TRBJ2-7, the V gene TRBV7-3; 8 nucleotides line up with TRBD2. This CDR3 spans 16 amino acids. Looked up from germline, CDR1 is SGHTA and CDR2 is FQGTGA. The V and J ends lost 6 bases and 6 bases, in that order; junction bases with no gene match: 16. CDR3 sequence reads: CASSLNLAAGAAEQYF. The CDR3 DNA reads TGTGCCAGCAGTTTGAATTTGGCAGCGGGAGCAGCCGAGCAGTACTTC.

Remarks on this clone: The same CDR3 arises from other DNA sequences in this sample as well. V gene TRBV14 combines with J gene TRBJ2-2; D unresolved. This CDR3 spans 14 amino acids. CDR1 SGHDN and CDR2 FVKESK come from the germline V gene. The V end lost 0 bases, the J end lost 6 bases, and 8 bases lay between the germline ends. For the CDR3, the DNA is TGTGCCAGCAGCCAAGATATAGGCGCCGGGGAGCTGTTTTTT. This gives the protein CASSQDIGAGELFF.

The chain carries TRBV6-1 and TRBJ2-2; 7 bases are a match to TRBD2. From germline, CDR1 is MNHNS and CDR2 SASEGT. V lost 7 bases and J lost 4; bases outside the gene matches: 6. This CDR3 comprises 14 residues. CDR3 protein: CASKGGSFTGELFF. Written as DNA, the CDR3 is TGTGCCAGCAAGGGCGGGAGCTTCACCGGGGAGCTGTTTTTT.

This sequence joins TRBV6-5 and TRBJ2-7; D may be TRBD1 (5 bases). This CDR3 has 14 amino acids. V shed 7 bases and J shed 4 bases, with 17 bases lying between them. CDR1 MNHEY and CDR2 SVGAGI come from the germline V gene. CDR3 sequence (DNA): TGTGCCAGCACCTTGGTCAGGGAAGGGTACGAGCAGTACTTC. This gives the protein CASTLVREGYEQYF.